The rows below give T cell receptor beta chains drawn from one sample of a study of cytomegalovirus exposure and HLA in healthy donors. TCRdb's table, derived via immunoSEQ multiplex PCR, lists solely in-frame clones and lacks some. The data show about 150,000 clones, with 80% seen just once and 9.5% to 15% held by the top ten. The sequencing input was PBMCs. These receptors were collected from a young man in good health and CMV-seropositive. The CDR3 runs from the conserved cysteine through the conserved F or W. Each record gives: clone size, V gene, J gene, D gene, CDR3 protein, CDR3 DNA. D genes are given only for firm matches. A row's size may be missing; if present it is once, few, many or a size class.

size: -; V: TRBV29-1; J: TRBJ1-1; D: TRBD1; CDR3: CSVGQGALDTEAFF; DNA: TGCAGCGTTGGGCAGGGGGCTTTGGACACTGAAGCTTTCTTT
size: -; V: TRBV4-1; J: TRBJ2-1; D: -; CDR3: CASSNVALSSYNEQFF; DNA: TGCGCCAGCAGCAATGTAGCACTCAGCTCCTACAATGAGCAGTTCTTC
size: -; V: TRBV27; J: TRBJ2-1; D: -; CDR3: CASSFAREQFF; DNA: TGTGCCAGCAGTTTTGCGAGGGAGCAGTTCTTC
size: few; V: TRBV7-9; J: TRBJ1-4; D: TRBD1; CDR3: CASSLGTGGNEKLFF; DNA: TGTGCCAGCAGCTTAGGGACAGGGGGGAATGAAAAACTGTTTTTT
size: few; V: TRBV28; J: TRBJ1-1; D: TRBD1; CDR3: CASSLFQGVGTEAFF; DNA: TGTGCCAGCAGTTTATTTCAGGGGGTGGGCACTGAAGCTTTCTTT
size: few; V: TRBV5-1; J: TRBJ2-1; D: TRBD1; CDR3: CASSPGLTGTDYNEQFF; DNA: TGCGCCAGCAGCCCCGGGCTAACCGGGACAGATTACAATGAGCAGTTCTTC
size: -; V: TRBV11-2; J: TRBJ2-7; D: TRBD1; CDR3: CASSLVGTVSYEQYF; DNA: TGTGCCAGCAGCTTAGTAGGGACAGTGTCCTACGAGCAGTACTTC
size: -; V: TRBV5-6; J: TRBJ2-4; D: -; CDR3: CASSPGVGCIQYF; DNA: TGTGCCAGCAGCCCAGGGGTTGGTTGCATTCAGTACTTC
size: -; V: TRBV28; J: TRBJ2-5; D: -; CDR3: CASSLKLPGVRETQYF; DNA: TGTGCCAGCAGTTTAAAGCTTCCGGGAGTAAGAGAGACCCAGTACTTC
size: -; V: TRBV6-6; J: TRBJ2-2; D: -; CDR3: CASSYTRRTNTGELFF; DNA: TGTGCCAGCAGTTATACTAGACGGACTAACACCGGGGAGCTGTTTTTT